The clone carrying this T cell receptor beta chain has only one observation. What it recognizes is unknown. The entry originates in a study of beta chain features in type 1 diabetes. This CDR3 comprises 15 residues. Per germline, CDR1 SGDLS and CDR2 YYNGEE. V gave up 3 bases and J gave up 4 bases, with 13 bases separating them. Study-level findings and limits: Shortening that was moderate but significant affected the TCRB CDR3s of Type 1 diabetes patients in all four CD4+ subsets.

The isolated RNA, all of it, was reverse transcribed, so expressed TCRB transcripts were what got sequenced. Assay: immunoSEQ multiplex PCR; the TCRdb copy retains only in-frame clones and omits some. This sample yields some 17,000 clones, of which about 70% are seen a single time; roughly 0.77% belongs to the top ten. What was sequenced was stem cell memory CD4+ T cells from blood. The source is a man aged 25 to 40 with type 1 diabetes. V gene TRBV9 combines with J gene TRBJ2-2, with D tentatively TRBD1 (5 bases). CDR3 nucleotide sequence: TGTGCCAGCAGCGCACCCGGTAGGGGCACCGGGGAGCTGTTTTTT. Translated: CASSAPGRGTGELFF.